This T cell receptor (beta chain) stems from a study of STAT3 mutations in large granular lymphocyte leukemia. General study findings and limits: Every T-LGLL patient had at least one immunodominant TCRbeta clonotype. TCR clonotype switching after therapy occurred in about 35% of the 18 patients. Samples missed the first appearance of the clone.

Remarks on this clone: The antigen remains undetermined.

Using immunoSEQ multiplex PCR, the repertoire was profiled, and TCRdb retains in-frame clones only, with some absent. The sample yields about 8,600 clones, around 90% seen once. The CDR3 is 16 residues long. Trimming left V 5 bases short and J 2 bases short, with 19 bases between. Germline loops: CDR1 SEHNR, CDR2 FQNEAQ (reference sequence). The chain couples TRBV7-9 to TRBJ2-7; tentatively, D is TRBD1 or TRBD2 (6 bases each). This receptor was obtained from a man aged 80 or over with T-cell large granular lymphocyte leukemia. Some clones in this sample may be carry-over from other donors' samples. Sequencing input: peripheral blood mononuclear cells. CDR3 loop: CASSPQGGTPAYEQYF. As DNA, the CDR3 is TGTGCCAGCAGCCCCCAAGGGGGGACGCCGGCCTACGAGCAGTACTTC.